This TCR beta chain originates from a study of T cell repertoires in cytomegalovirus infection. Whole-study context: HLA-B-restricted CMV epitopes that are well studied were used alongside recently identified HLA-C-restricted ones. Carrying CMV and the relevant HLA type showed in public TCR beta signatures.

General study points: Ex vivo, HLA-C-restricted CMV-specific TCR beta clonotypes prevailed over the rest of the response. People with CMV and the relevant HLA were identified by cumulative public TCR beta family frequency.

In the case of this clonotype: Its antigen is unidentified.

TCRdb re-analysed the reads in MiXCR, keeping a single row per CDR3 protein. This table holds 750,000 to 950,000 distinct CDR3 sequences, about 29% found once. CDR1 and CDR2 (germline): LGHNA, YSLEER. V was shortened by 3 bases and J by 5 bases, with 10 bases between the two germline ends. This CDR3 spans 13 amino acids. The genes are TRBV4-3 and TRBJ2-5, with a weak D call TRBD1 (5 bases). Material: cultured CD8+ T cells from PBMCs, obtained from culture after CMV antigen stimulation. The receptor was isolated from a human donor in good health (CMV status not recorded). Some clones in this sample may be carry-over from other donors' samples. This chain's CDR3 is CASSQGLWETQYF. CDR3 coding DNA: TGCGCCAGCAGCCAGGGGCTTTGGGAGACCCAGTACTTC.